The 30 T cell receptor beta chains listed next were all sequenced from one sample in a study of blood T cell repertoires in COVID-19. The table came from immunoSEQ multiplex PCR; TCRdb's copy has only in-frame clones and leaves some out. The data contain fewer than 70,000 clones, around 80% of them singletons. Sequenced: peripheral blood. These receptors were taken from a human donor in a cohort sampled during active COVID-19.

This clone was counted between two and nine times. CDR3 sequence reads: CASSLEGQGLRGYTF. CDR3 sequence (DNA): TGCGCCAGCAGCTTGGAGGGACAGGGGCTGCGTGGCTACACCTTC. V and J are TRBV5-1 and TRBJ1-2; 10 nucleotides agree with TRBD1. The CDR3 loop spans 15 amino acids. The germline gives CDR1 SGHRS, CDR2 YFSETQ. With 0 bases clipped from V and 7 bases from J, the junction kept 6 bases outside the gene matches.

In this sample, this clone turned up a few times. This chain links TRBV6-2 or TRBV6-3 with TRBJ2-7, with D perhaps matching TRBD2 (5 bases). The CDR3 contains 15 residues. V gave up 0 bases and J gave up 5 bases, with 14 bases separating them. The germline gives CDR1 MNHEY, CDR2 SVGEGT. The CDR3 spells CASSYSSGLANEQYF. CDR3 in DNA: TGTGCCAGCAGTTACTCGAGTGGCCTAGCTAACGAGCAGTACTTC.

This clone appeared once. The chain employs TRBV30 and TRBJ2-3; no clear D gene. The CDR3 has 14 residues. CDR1 is GTSNPN and CDR2 is SVGIG in the germline V gene (reference sequence). V lost 0 bases to trimming and J lost 2 bases, with 9 bases between them. The DNA of the CDR3 is TGTGCCTGGAGTGTCTCCGTATACACAGATACGCAGTATTTT. This gives the protein CAWSVSVYTDTQYF.

The chain's CDR3 is CASSDYLGRAENEAFF. In nucleotides, the CDR3 is TGTGCCAGCAGTGATTATCTTGGCAGGGCCGAGAATGAAGCTTTCTTT. The chain couples TRBV2 to TRBJ1-1; D might be TRBD1 (5 bases). Germline V gives CDR1 SNHLY, CDR2 FYNNEI. CDR3 length: 16 amino acids. V lost 3 bases to trimming and J lost 7 bases, with 21 bases between them. Full variable domain (missing parts from reference TRBV2 and TRBJ1-1): EPEVTQTPSHQVTQMGQEVILRCVPISNHLYFYWYRQILGQKVEFLVSFYNNEISEKSEIFDDQFSVERPDGSNFTLKIRSTKLEDSAMYFCASSDYLGRAENEAFFGQGTRLTVV.

V and J are TRBV6-5 and TRBJ1-5; possibly TRBD1 for D (6 bases). This CDR3 has 12 residues. CDR1 MNHEY and CDR2 SVGAGI come from the germline V gene. Trimming took off 4 bases at V and 13 bases at J, with 14 bases between the two ends. The CDR3 sequence is CASSLTGPRQHF. CDR3 coding DNA: TGTGCCAGCAGTTTAACAGGGCCCAGGCAGCATTTT.

This clone has only a few counts. This chain's CDR3 is CASSLVGRDYGYTF. The CDR3 nucleotides are TGCGCCAGCAGCTTGGTTGGCAGGGACTATGGCTACACCTTC. J is TRBJ1-2 and V is TRBV5-1; tentative D call: TRBD1 (5 bases). The CDR3 spans 14 residues. The V end lost 0 bases, the J end lost 3 bases, and 9 bases lay between the germline ends. Germline CDR1 SGHRS, CDR2 YFSETQ.

This chain links TRBV27 with TRBJ2-7, with unresolved D. Germline-derived CDR1 and CDR2 are MNHEY and SMNVEV (reference sequence). Trimming left V 3 bases short and J 2 bases short, with 11 bases between. This CDR3 is 14 amino acids long. CDR3 protein: CASSLVVSPYEQYF. The DNA of the CDR3 is TGTGCCAGCAGTTTGGTGGTCAGTCCCTACGAGCAGTACTTC.

The genes are TRBV27 and TRBJ1-5; 7 bases match TRBD1. V was pared by 6 bases and J by 5 bases, with 10 bases of the junction left unmatched. CDR1 MNHEY and CDR2 SMNVEV come from the germline V gene (reference sequence). The CDR3 totals 15 residues. CDR3 DNA: TGTGCCAGCAGCCCGAGGACAGGAACAGATCAGCCCCAGCATTTT. The encoded protein is CASSPRTGTDQPQHF.

The CDR3 sequence: CASRQVEDEQFF. DNA of the CDR3: TGTGCCAGCAGACAGGTTGAGGATGAGCAGTTCTTC. The chain has TRBV13 and TRBJ2-1, with D perhaps TRBD1 (5 bases). There are 12 residues in the CDR3. Deletions cut 6 bases from V and 8 bases from J, with 11 bases between. Germline V gives CDR1 PRHDT, CDR2 FYEKMQ (reference sequence).

The rearrangement joins TRBV25-1 to TRBJ2-7; 13 bases align to TRBD2. The length of the CDR3 is 15 residues. Germline CDR1 is MGHDK and CDR2 is SYGVNS. Trimming at V came to 6 bases and at J to 6 bases, leaving 8 bases not matched to a gene. CDR3 amino acids: CASRAGLAGEGEQYF. CDR3 nucleotides: TGTGCCAGCAGAGCCGGACTAGCGGGAGAGGGCGAGCAGTACTTC.

The V call is TRBV30, the J call TRBJ2-7; perhaps TRBD2 as D (6 bases). Germline V gene data show CDR1 as GTSNPN and CDR2 as SVGIG (reference sequence). The V and J ends lost 0 bases and 7 bases respectively, with 10 bases between them. The CDR3 consists of 12 residues. The DNA of the CDR3 is TGTGCCTGGAGTGTACTGGGGGGTGAGCAGTACTTC. It yields the protein CAWSVLGGEQYF.

The J gene is TRBJ2-1, the V gene TRBV7-7; no clear D. The CDR3 is 13 amino acids. The germline gives CDR1 SSHAT, CDR2 FNYEAQ (reference sequence). Trimming cost V 5 bases and J 4 bases, with 9 bases left between them. CDR3 sequence (DNA): TGTGCCAGCAGCCCTTCGCGGTACAATGAGCAGTTCTTC. It translates to CASSPSRYNEQFF.

In its sample, this clone was seen many times. The chain employs TRBV19 and TRBJ1-1; D is perhaps TRBD1 (6 bases). Trimming left V 10 bases short and J 1 base short, with 19 bases between. Germline CDR1 reads LNHDA; CDR2 reads SQIVND (reference sequence). This CDR3 comprises 15 residues. The CDR3 loop reads CATHPSRGANTEAFF. The CDR3 region has the DNA TGTGCCACCCATCCATCCAGGGGTGCGAACACTGAAGCTTTCTTT.

This clone appeared a single time. DNA of the CDR3: TGTGCCAGAGGGGGACAGGGGTACTATGGCTACACCTTC. It codes for CARGGQGYYGYTF. The J gene is TRBJ1-2, the V gene TRBV19, with 10 positions matching TRBD1. J was trimmed by 3 bases and V by 9 bases; bases with no gene match: 4. The CDR3 extends over 13 amino acids. Germline V lookup: CDR1 LNHDA, CDR2 SQIVND (reference sequence).

This clone was counted at least ten times. The chain is built from TRBV28 and TRBJ1-2; the D is unclear. CDR3 length: 13 amino acids. V lost 6 bases to trimming and J lost 3 bases, with 11 bases between them. Germline lookup yields CDR1 MDHEN and CDR2 SYDVKM. This CDR3 is CASSSVTDYGYTF. As DNA, the CDR3 is TGTGCCAGCAGCAGCGTTACGGACTATGGCTACACCTTC.

The table lists this clone with a few counts. The V and J genes are TRBV4-1 and TRBJ2-7; weak D call: TRBD2 (5 bases). The CDR3 totals 16 residues. Germline CDR1 is MGHRA and CDR2 is YSYEKL. V was clipped by 4 bases and J by 3 bases, with 19 bases between them. The CDR3 DNA follows: TGCGCCAGCAGCCGTCCACCGGACGGAGGAGGCTACGAGCAGTACTTC. It encodes CASSRPPDGGGYEQYF.

The chain links TRBV3-1 (or the pseudogene TRBV3-2) to TRBJ2-7, with 7 nucleotides matching TRBD2. This CDR3 has 18 residues. Germline CDR1 and CDR2: LGHDT and YNNKEL (reference sequence). The junction had 18 bases not matched to a gene; V was cut back by 4 bases and J by 3 bases. The CDR3 sequence: CASSPSVGGGPADYEQYF. CDR3 DNA: TGTGCCAGCAGCCCCTCAGTTGGGGGAGGGCCAGCTGACTACGAGCAGTACTTC.

CDR3 nucleotides: TGTGCCAGCAGACTAGCGGGGGGGCTATATACGCAGTATTTT. Encoded protein: CASRLAGGLYTQYF. The chain joins TRBV7-2 to TRBJ2-3; TRBD2 matches 13 bases. The CDR3 has 14 residues. Germline-derived CDR1 and CDR2 are SGHTA and FQGNSA. Trimming cost V 6 bases and J 7 bases; bases outside gene matches: 4. The full variable domain, rest sourced from reference TRBV7-2 and TRBJ2-3, is GAGVSQSPSNKVTEKGKDVELRCDPISGHTALYWYRQSLGQGLEFLIYFQGNSAPDKSGLPSDRFSAERTGGSVSTLTIQRTQQEDSAVYLCASRLAGGLYTQYFGPGTRLTVL.

The V and J genes are TRBV6-2 or TRBV6-3 and TRBJ1-2; 11 bases match TRBD1. Germline assignment: CDR1 MNHEY and CDR2 SVGEGT. The CDR3 runs to 16 residues. Trimming took 2 bases from V and 2 from J; bases not matched to a gene: 4. The CDR3 reads CASSYPGQGANYGYTF. In DNA, the CDR3 is TGTGCCAGCAGTTACCCCGGACAGGGGGCGAACTATGGCTACACCTTC.

The rearrangement joins TRBV9 to TRBJ2-1; D unclear. This CDR3 contains 16 residues. V was clipped by 0 bases and J by 0 bases, with 10 bases between them. Germline CDR1 and CDR2: SGDLS and YYNGEE. The CDR3 DNA reads TGTGCCAGCAGCGTAGGTCGAGTAAGCTCCTACAATGAGCAGTTCTTC. It encodes CASSVGRVSSYNEQFF.

The V call is TRBV29-1, the J call TRBJ1-4; 9 positions match TRBD1. V trimming: 4 bases; J trimming: 4 bases; junction bases outside the gene matches: 13. Germline V lookup: CDR1 SQVTM, CDR2 ANQGSEA. This CDR3 comprises 17 residues. The CDR3 loop is CSVARIGTGTVNEKLFF. CDR3 sequence (DNA): TGCAGCGTTGCGCGTATCGGGACAGGGACCGTTAATGAAAAACTGTTTTTT.

J is TRBJ2-7 and V is TRBV30, with TRBD1 matching over 7 bases. Germline CDR1 GTSNPN, CDR2 SVGIG (reference sequence). The V segment lost 5 bases and the J segment 2 bases; nucleotides outside the gene matches: 9. This CDR3 region has 14 residues. CDR3 protein: CAWGRGTEAYEQYF. CDR3 DNA: TGTGCCTGGGGAAGAGGGACAGAAGCCTACGAGCAGTACTTC.

V gene TRBV28 combines with J gene TRBJ2-5; possibly TRBD2 for D (5 bases). The V and J ends lost 3 bases and 0 bases respectively, with 8 bases between them. This CDR3 spans 14 amino acids. The germline CDR1 and CDR2 sequences are MDHEN and SYDVKM. CDR3 in DNA: TGTGCCAGCAGTTTCCTGCGGGACCAAGAGACCCAGTACTTC. The encoded protein is CASSFLRDQETQYF. Together with reference TRBV28 and TRBJ2-5, the CDR3 gives the full variable domain: DVKVTQSSRYLVKRTGEKVFLECVQDMDHENMFWYRQDPGLGLRLIYFSYDVKMKEKGDIPEGYSVSREKKERFSLILESASTNQTSMYLCASSFLRDQETQYFGPGTRLLVL.

The chain is built from TRBV5-1 and TRBJ2-1; 7 bases map to TRBD2. Losses at the gene ends were 4 bases for V and 7 bases for J; bases not matched to a gene: 5. Germline values: CDR1 SGHRS, CDR2 YFSETQ. The CDR3 has 13 residues. CDR3 region: CASSPLAPNEQFF. The CDR3, as DNA: TGCGCCAGCAGCCCACTAGCGCCAAATGAGCAGTTCTTC.

The chain links TRBV4-1 to TRBJ2-6; possible D gene TRBD2, 5 bases. V was trimmed by 0 bases and J by 0 bases, leaving 9 bases between them. This CDR3 is 17 amino acids long. Germline loops: CDR1 MGHRA, CDR2 YSYEKL. CDR3: CASSQDRRISGANVLTF. CDR3 nucleotide sequence: TGCGCCAGCAGCCAAGATCGGAGGATCTCTGGGGCCAACGTCCTGACTTTC.

This clone came up once. The chain carries TRBV24-1 and TRBJ2-1; 8 positions match TRBD2. From germline, CDR1 is KGHDR and CDR2 SFDVKD. The CDR3 extends over 16 amino acids. J gave up 0 bases and V 4 bases, and 4 bases lay outside the gene matches. The CDR3 DNA sequence: TGTGCCACCAGTGACGCGGGAGGTAGCTCCTACAATGAGCAGTTCTTC. Protein: CATSDAGGSSYNEQFF.

The chain employs TRBV29-1 and TRBJ2-3; 7 nucleotides line up with TRBD2. V lost 7 bases, J lost 0 bases, and 16 bases stayed unmatched. The CDR3 spans 17 residues. Germline V gene data show CDR1 as SQVTM and CDR2 as ANQGSEA. The CDR3 sequence is CSARTPLGGSSTDTQYF. DNA of the CDR3: TGCAGCGCCCGAACACCCCTGGGGGGGAGTAGCACAGATACGCAGTATTTT.

This chain uses TRBV9 with TRBJ2-3; 10 positions agree with TRBD1. CDR3 length equals 15 residues. Germline loops: CDR1 SGDLS, CDR2 YYNGEE. Trimming at V came to 0 bases and at J to 6 bases, leaving 4 bases not matched to a gene. The CDR3 nucleotides read TGTGCCAGCAGCGTAGGAGACAGGGGGCGGGATACGCAGTATTTT. The encoded protein is CASSVGDRGRDTQYF. Combining the CDR3 with reference TRBV9 and TRBJ2-3 gives the whole variable domain DSGVTQTPKHLITATGQRVTLRCSPRSGDLSVYWYQQSLDQGLQFLIQYYNGEERAKGNILERFSAQQFPDLHSELNLSSLELGDSALYFCASSVGDRGRDTQYFGPGTRLTVL.

The chain links TRBV27 to TRBJ1-2, with a tentative D call TRBD1 (6 bases). There are 15 residues in the CDR3. V was pared by 3 bases and J by 5 bases, with 16 bases between. Germline loops: CDR1 MNHEY, CDR2 SMNVEV (reference sequence). The CDR3 loop reads CASSLSGVERYGYTF. Here the CDR3 DNA reads TGTGCCAGCAGTTTGTCAGGGGTAGAAAGGTATGGCTACACCTTC.

The chain employs TRBV14 and TRBJ1-6, with 9 bases identical to TRBD1. The CDR3 runs to 16 residues. J lost 8 bases, V lost 4 bases, and 9 bases had no gene match. In germline, CDR1 is SGHDN, CDR2 FVKESK. In nucleotides, the CDR3 is TGTGCCAGCAGCCGCGCTCAGGACAGGGGATATTCACCCCTCCACTTT. This gives the protein CASSRAQDRGYSPLHF.